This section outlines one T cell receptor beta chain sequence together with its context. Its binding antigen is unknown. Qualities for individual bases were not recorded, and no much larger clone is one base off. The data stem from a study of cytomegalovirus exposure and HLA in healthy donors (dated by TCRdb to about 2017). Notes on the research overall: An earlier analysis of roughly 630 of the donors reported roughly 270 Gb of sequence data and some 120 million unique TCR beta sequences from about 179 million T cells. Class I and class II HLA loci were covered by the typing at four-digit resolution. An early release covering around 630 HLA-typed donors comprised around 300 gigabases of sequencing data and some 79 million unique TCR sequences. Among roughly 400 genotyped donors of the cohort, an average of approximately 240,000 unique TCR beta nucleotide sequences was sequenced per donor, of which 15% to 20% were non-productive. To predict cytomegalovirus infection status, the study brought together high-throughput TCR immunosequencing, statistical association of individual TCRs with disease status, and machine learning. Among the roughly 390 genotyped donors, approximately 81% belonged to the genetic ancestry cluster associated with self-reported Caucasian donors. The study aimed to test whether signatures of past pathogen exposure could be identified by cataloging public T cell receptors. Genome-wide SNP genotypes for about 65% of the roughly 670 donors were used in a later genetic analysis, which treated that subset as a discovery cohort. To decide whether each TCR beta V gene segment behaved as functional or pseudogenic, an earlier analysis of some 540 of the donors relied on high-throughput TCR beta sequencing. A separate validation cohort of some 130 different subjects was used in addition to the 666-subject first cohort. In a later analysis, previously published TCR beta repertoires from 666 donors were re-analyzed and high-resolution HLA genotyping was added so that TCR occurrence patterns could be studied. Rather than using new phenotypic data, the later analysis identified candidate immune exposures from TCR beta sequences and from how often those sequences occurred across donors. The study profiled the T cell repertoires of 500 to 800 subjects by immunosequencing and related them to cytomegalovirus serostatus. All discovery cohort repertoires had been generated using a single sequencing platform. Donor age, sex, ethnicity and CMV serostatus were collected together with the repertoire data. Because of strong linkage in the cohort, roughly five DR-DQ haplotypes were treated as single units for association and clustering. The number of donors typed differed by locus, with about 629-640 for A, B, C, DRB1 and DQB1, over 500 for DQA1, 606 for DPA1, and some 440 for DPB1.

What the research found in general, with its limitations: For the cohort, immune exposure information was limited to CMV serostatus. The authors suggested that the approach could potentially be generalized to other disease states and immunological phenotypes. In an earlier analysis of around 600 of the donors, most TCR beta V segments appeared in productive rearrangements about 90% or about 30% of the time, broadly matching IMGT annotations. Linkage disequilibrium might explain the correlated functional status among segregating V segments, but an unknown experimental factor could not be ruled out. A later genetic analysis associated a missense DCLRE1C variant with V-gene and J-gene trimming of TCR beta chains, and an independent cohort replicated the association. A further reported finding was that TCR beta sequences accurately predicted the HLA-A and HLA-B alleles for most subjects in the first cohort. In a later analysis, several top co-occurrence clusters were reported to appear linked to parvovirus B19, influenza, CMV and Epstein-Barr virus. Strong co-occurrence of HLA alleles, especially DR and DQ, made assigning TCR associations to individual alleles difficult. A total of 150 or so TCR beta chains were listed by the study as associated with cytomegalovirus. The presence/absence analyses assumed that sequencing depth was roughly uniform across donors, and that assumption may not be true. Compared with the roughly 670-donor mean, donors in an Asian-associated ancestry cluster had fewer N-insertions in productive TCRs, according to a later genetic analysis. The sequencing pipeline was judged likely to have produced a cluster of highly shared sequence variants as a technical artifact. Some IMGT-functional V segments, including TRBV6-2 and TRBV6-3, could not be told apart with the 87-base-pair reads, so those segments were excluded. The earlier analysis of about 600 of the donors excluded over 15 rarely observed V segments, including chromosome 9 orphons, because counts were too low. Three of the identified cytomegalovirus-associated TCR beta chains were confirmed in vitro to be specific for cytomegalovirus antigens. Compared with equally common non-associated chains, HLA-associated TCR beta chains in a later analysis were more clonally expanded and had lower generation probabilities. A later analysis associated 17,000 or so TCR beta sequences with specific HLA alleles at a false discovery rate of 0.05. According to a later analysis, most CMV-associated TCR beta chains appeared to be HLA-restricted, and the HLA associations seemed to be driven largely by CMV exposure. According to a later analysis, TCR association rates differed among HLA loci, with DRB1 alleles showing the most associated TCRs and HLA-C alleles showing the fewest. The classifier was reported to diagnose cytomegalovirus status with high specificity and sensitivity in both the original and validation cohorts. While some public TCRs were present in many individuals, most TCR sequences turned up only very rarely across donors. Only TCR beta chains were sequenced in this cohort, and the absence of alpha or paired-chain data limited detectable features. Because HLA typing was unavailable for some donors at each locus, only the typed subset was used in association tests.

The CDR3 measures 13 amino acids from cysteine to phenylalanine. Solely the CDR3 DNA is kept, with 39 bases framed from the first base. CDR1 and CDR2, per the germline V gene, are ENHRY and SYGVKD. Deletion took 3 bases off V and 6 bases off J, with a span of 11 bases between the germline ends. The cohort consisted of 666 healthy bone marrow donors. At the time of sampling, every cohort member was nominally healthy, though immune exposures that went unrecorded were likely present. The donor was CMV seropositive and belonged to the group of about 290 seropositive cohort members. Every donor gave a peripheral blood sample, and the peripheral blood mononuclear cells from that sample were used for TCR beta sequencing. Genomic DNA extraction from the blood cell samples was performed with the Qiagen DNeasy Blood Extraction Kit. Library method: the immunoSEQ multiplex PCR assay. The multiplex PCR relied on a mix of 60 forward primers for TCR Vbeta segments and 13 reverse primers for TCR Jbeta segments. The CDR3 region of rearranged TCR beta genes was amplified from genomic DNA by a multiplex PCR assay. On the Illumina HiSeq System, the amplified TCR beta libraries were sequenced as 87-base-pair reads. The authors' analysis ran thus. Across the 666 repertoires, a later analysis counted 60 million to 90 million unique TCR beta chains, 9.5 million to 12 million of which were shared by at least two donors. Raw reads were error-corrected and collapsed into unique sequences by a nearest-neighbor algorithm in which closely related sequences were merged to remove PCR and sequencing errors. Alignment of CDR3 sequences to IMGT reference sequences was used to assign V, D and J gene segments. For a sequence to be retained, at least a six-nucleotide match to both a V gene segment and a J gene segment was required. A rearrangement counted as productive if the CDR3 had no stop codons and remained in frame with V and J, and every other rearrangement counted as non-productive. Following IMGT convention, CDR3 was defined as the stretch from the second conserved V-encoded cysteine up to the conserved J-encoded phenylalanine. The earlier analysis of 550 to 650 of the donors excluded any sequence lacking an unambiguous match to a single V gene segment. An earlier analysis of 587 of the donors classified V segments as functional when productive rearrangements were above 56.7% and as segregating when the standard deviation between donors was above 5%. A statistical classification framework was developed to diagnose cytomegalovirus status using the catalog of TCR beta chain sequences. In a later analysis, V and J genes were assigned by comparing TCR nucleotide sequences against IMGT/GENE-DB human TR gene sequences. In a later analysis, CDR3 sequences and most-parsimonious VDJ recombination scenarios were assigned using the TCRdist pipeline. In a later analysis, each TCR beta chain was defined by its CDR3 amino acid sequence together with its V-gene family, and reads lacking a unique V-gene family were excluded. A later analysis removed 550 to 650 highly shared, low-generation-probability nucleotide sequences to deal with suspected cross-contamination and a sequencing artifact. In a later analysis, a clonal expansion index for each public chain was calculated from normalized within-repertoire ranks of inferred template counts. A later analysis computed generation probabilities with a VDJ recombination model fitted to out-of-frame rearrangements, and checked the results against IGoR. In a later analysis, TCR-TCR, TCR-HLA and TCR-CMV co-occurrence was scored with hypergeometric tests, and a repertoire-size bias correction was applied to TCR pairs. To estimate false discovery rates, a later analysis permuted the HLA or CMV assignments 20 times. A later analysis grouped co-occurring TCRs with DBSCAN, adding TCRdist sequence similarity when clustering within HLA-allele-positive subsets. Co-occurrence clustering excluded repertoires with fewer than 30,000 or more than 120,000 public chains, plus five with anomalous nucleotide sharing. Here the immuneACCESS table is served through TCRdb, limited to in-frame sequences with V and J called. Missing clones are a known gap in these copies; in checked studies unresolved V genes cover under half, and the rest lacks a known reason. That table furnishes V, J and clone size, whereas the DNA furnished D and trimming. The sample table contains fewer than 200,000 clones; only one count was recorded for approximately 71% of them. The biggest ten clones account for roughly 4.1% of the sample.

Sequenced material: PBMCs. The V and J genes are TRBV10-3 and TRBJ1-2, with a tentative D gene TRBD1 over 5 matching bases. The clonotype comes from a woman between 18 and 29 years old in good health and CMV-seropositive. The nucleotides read TGTGCCATCAGTGAACCCGGGGGTCATGGCTACACCTTC. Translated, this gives CAISEPGGHGYTF.